This passage covers 29 T cell receptor beta chains from one sample sequenced in a study of blood T cell repertoires in COVID-19. Here immunoSEQ multiplex PCR was the method, and the copy in TCRdb shows in-frame clones only, minus some. The table has 300,000 to 450,000 clones, around 89% seen once; the top ten hold around 3%. Sample: peripheral blood. These receptor sequences come from a woman aged 30 to 39 with COVID-19, enrolled during active disease.

This rearrangement joins TRBV7-6 to TRBJ1-6; weak D call: TRBD1 (5 bases). The CDR3 length is 16 residues. The ends were cut back, 6 bases at V and 7 bases at J, with 19 bases in the middle. CDR1 and CDR2 (germline): SGHVS, FNYEAQ. In DNA form, the CDR3 reads TGTGCCAGCAGTCACTCCCCGGCAGGGTACAATTCACCCCTCCACTTT. Protein sequence: CASSHSPAGYNSPLHF.

The CDR3 spells CASSETGWGGYTF. CDR3 in DNA: TGCGCCAGCAGTGAGACAGGGTGGGGTGGCTACACCTTC. The chain employs TRBV10-1 and TRBJ1-2; weak D call: TRBD1 (6 bases). CDR3 size: 13 residues. V was pared by 2 bases and J by 7 bases, with 11 bases between. CDR1 is WNHNN, CDR2 SYGVQD, per germline (reference sequence).

The V and J genes are TRBV13 and TRBJ1-1; possibly TRBD1 for D (6 bases). The germline V gene has CDR1 PRHDT and CDR2 FYEKMQ (reference sequence). V dropped 5 bases and J dropped 1 base, with 11 bases sitting between them. This CDR3 comprises 14 residues. The CDR3 sequence: CASSPRTANTEAFF. CDR3 nucleotide sequence: TGTGCCAGCAGCCCCAGGACAGCGAACACTGAAGCTTTCTTT.

This chain links TRBV27 with TRBJ2-7; TRBD2 matches at 7 bases. CDR1 and CDR2 (germline): MNHEY, SMNVEV (reference sequence). V lost 2 bases, J lost 2 bases, and 6 bases stayed unmatched. The CDR3 has 15 residues. The CDR3 nucleotides read TGTGCCAGCAGTTTAACGGGGGGTCCTGCCTACGAGCAGTACTTC. This gives the protein CASSLTGGPAYEQYF.

V gene TRBV27 combines with J gene TRBJ2-7; D perhaps matches TRBD2 (6 bases). The CDR3 consists of 13 residues. Germline lookup yields CDR1 MNHEY and CDR2 SMNVEV (reference sequence). Trimming removed 5 bases from V and 1 base from J, with 9 bases in between. The CDR3 DNA reads TGTGCCAGCAGTCTAGCGATTTCCTACGAGCAGTACTTC. Its protein product is CASSLAISYEQYF.

This chain uses TRBV5-4 with TRBJ2-1; no reliable D call. V lost 4 bases to trimming and J lost 3 bases, with 5 bases between them. The CDR3 length is 12 residues. The germline CDR1 and CDR2 sequences are SGHNT and YYREEE (reference sequence). Written as DNA, the CDR3 is TGTGCCAGCAGCGCAGGCTACAATGAGCAGTTCTTC. Translation: CASSAGYNEQFF.

In this sample, this clone turned up once. This sample includes further DNA sequences coding for the same CDR3. The chain combines TRBV4-2 with TRBJ2-3; TRBD2 matches 12 bases. V lost 4 bases and J lost 6; bases outside the gene matches: 5. The V gene's germline CDR1 is LGHNA and CDR2 YNFKEQ. The CDR3 consists of 15 residues. The CDR3 loop reads CASSPGLAGTDTQYF. The CDR3 DNA reads TGTGCCAGCAGCCCTGGACTAGCGGGGACCGATACGCAGTATTTT.

The rearrangement joins TRBV5-1 to TRBJ1-2; D is unclear. The CDR3 is 16 residues long. V lost 2 bases, J lost 6 bases, and 20 bases lay in between. The germline V gene has CDR1 SGHRS and CDR2 YFSETQ. CDR3 in amino acids: CASSFIRGPGGDGYTF. The CDR3 coding sequence is TGCGCCAGCAGCTTCATAAGAGGGCCGGGAGGAGATGGCTACACCTTC.

This clone came up a few times. V is TRBV7-2 and J is TRBJ2-3; TRBD2 aligns across 8 bases. V dropped 5 bases and J dropped 1; count of bases not matched to a gene: 5. The CDR3 is 15 residues long. Germline lookup yields CDR1 SGHTA and CDR2 FQGNSA. The CDR3 nucleotides read TGTGCCAGCAGCCGTGGGCGGGGGGGCACAGATACGCAGTATTTT. It is translated as CASSRGRGGTDTQYF.

The CDR3 DNA reads as TGTGCCAGCAGCCCTAGGGGGGGGGACTATAATTCACCCCTCCACTTT. Its protein product is CASSPRGGDYNSPLHF. This chain joins TRBV13 and TRBJ1-6; possibly TRBD1 for D (6 bases). The CDR3 contains 16 residues. Germline V gene sequence: CDR1 PRHDT, CDR2 FYEKMQ (reference sequence). V was cut by 5 bases and J by 3 bases, with 14 bases left in between.

This clone was detected a few times. The genes are TRBV2 and TRBJ2-1; 10 positions match TRBD2. Trimming took 4 bases from V and 8 from J; bases not matched to a gene: 5. The CDR3 has 14 amino acids. Germline lookup yields CDR1 SNHLY and CDR2 FYNNEI. CDR3 in DNA: TGTGCCAGCAGTGGAACTAGCGGGAACCATGAGCAGTTCTTC. Its translation is CASSGTSGNHEQFF. The full variable domain, in which reference TRBV2 and TRBJ2-1 provide the parts outside the CDR3, is EPEVTQTPSHQVTQMGQEVILRCVPISNHLYFYWYRQILGQKVEFLVSFYNNEISEKSEIFDDQFSVERPDGSNFTLKIRSTKLEDSAMYFCASSGTSGNHEQFFGPGTRLTVL.

The sample holds one count of this clone. CDR3 sequence: CASSPPGGPSSGANVLTF. The CDR3 region has the DNA TGTGCCAGCAGCCCCCCGGGGGGCCCGAGCTCTGGGGCCAACGTCCTGACTTTC. The gene calls are TRBV5-6 and TRBJ2-6; maybe TRBD2 (7 bases). This CDR3 spans 18 amino acids. Germline V gene lookup returns CDR1 SGHDT and CDR2 YYEEEE. V was pared by 4 bases and J by 0 bases, with 17 bases between.

The chain has TRBV4-1 and TRBJ2-1; 7 bases are shared with TRBD2. CDR1 and CDR2 from the germline V gene are MGHRA and YSYEKL. V lost 1 base, J lost 2 bases, and 2 bases stayed unmatched. The CDR3 has 15 residues. The chain's CDR3 is CASSQGAGPYNEQFF. As DNA, the CDR3 is TGCGCCAGCAGCCAAGGAGCGGGACCCTACAATGAGCAGTTCTTC.

The rearrangement uses TRBV6-5 and TRBJ1-6; D is perhaps TRBD1 (5 bases). Trimming stripped 2 bases from V and 8 bases from J, with 10 bases between. The length of the CDR3 is 14 residues. The germline CDR1 and CDR2 sequences are MNHEY and SVGAGI. CDR3 in amino acids: CASSYGGTDSPLHF. As DNA, the CDR3 is TGTGCCAGCAGTTACGGAGGGACGGATTCACCCCTCCACTTT.

The chain uses TRBV10-3 and TRBJ1-2; D unresolved. The germline V and J ends were trimmed by 7 bases and 7 bases, with 13 bases remaining between them. The CDR3 length is 12 residues. CDR1 and CDR2 from the germline V gene are ENHRY and SYGVKD. The CDR3 DNA is TGTGCCATCACCCAGGAGGGAACTGGCTACACCTTC. Encoded protein: CAITQEGTGYTF.

The chain has TRBV27 and TRBJ2-7; 13 bases fit TRBD2. V gave up 5 bases and J gave up 10 bases; unmatched junction bases: 8. This CDR3 is built from 14 residues. The germline gives CDR1 MNHEY, CDR2 SMNVEV (reference sequence). DNA for the CDR3: TGTGCCAGCAGTCCACTAGCGGGAGGGCCCGCACAGTACGTC. This translates into CASSPLAGGPAQYV.

The chain combines TRBV6-5 with TRBJ2-1, with 8 bases matching TRBD2. Germline-derived CDR1 and CDR2 are MNHEY and SVGAGI. The CDR3 totals 11 residues. V lost 6 bases, J lost 14 bases, and 6 bases stayed unmatched. CDR3: CASSHRGGEFF. The CDR3 DNA reads as TGTGCCAGCAGCCACCGGGGGGGGGAGTTCTTC.

The chain joins TRBV4-1 to TRBJ2-3; no definite D call. Trimming pared 0 bases from V and 7 bases from J, leaving 14 bases between. CDR1 is MGHRA, CDR2 YSYEKL, per germline. The CDR3 has 15 amino acids. The CDR3 bases are TGCGCCAGCAGCCAAGAGGTTCACCCCTCTAATACGCAGTATTTT. This gives the protein CASSQEVHPSNTQYF.

The rearrangement uses TRBV11-2 and TRBJ1-1, with D tentatively TRBD1 (5 bases). The CDR3 consists of 15 residues. Germline V lookup: CDR1 SGHAT, CDR2 FQNNGV. The germline V and J ends were trimmed by 4 bases and 0 bases, with 12 bases remaining between them. The CDR3 region has the DNA TGTGCCAGCAGCTCCGGCGGGGCCATGAACACTGAAGCTTTCTTT. Translation: CASSSGGAMNTEAFF.

This chain links TRBV19 with TRBJ2-1, with 7 bases aligning to TRBD2. J gave up 2 bases and V 4 bases, and 17 bases lay outside the gene matches. Germline V lookup: CDR1 LNHDA, CDR2 SQIVND (reference sequence). This CDR3 spans 19 amino acids. The CDR3 nucleotides read TGTGCCAGTAGTAGATGGGGCACCGGAACGGGGGGAACCTACAATGAGCAGTTCTTC. As protein: CASSRWGTGTGGTYNEQFF.

The gene calls are TRBV29-1 and TRBJ1-1, with D unclear. Trimming pared 7 bases from V and 3 bases from J, leaving 12 bases between. The CDR3 is 12 amino acids. Germline CDR1 reads SQVTM; CDR2 reads ANQGSEA. CDR3 nucleotides: TGCAGCGCAAACCGGGGAGACACTGAAGCTTTCTTT. Residues: CSANRGDTEAFF.

The chain joins TRBV24-1 to TRBJ2-1; 14 positions match TRBD2. CDR3 length: 17 residues. Trimming removed 1 base from V and 7 bases from J; junction bases left unmatched: 5. Germline lookup yields CDR1 KGHDR and CDR2 SFDVKD. The CDR3 DNA is TGTGCCACCAGTGATTTTGGGACTAGCGGGAGTAGAAATGAGCAGTTCTTC. Amino acids: CATSDFGTSGSRNEQFF.

The V call is TRBV19, the J call TRBJ2-6; unclear D gene. V shed 1 base and J shed 0 bases, with 13 bases lying between them. Germline lookup yields CDR1 LNHDA and CDR2 SQIVND (reference sequence). The CDR3 is made up of 18 amino acids. The CDR3 coding sequence is TGTGCCAGTAGTATAGTGGCACGCCGCTTCTCTGGGGCCAACGTCCTGACTTTC. It yields the protein CASSIVARRFSGANVLTF.

This sequence joins TRBV5-1 and TRBJ2-1; TRBD2 matches 9 bases. Per germline, CDR1 SGHRS and CDR2 YFSETQ. This CDR3 comprises 16 residues. The junction had 10 bases not matched to a gene; V was cut back by 3 bases and J by 6 bases. DNA of the CDR3: TGCGCCAGCAGCTCATTGACTAGCGGTGTGGGCAATGAGCAGTTCTTC. Residues: CASSSLTSGVGNEQFF. The whole variable domain, remainder taken from reference TRBV5-1 and TRBJ2-1, is KAGVTQTPRYLIKTRGQQVTLSCSPISGHRSVSWYQQTPGQGLQFLFEYFSETQRNKGNFPGRFSGRQFSNSRSEMNVSTLELGDSALYLCASSSLTSGVGNEQFFGPGTRLTVL.

This clone was counted once. This chain uses TRBV7-2 with TRBJ1-1, with D unclear. V was clipped by 6 bases and J by 6 bases, with 8 bases between them. The CDR3 covers 11 residues. In germline, CDR1 is SGHTA, CDR2 FQGNSA. In nucleotides, the CDR3 is TGTGCCAGCAGGTCCGAGGCTGAAGCTTTCTTT. It yields the protein CASRSEAEAFF. Based on the CDR3 plus reference TRBV7-2 and TRBJ1-1, the full variable domain is GAGVSQSPSNKVTEKGKDVELRCDPISGHTALYWYRQSLGQGLEFLIYFQGNSAPDKSGLPSDRFSAERTGGSVSTLTIQRTQQEDSAVYLCASRSEAEAFFGQGTRLTVV.

V usage is TRBV4-1 and J usage is TRBJ2-1; weak D call: TRBD2 (5 bases). V was cut by 2 bases and J by 2 bases, with 16 bases left in between. There are 17 residues in the CDR3. The germline V gene encodes CDR1 MGHRA and CDR2 YSYEKL. This CDR3 reads CASSQPLGVPPYNEQFF. CDR3 in DNA: TGCGCCAGCAGCCAACCCCTCGGGGTCCCGCCCTACAATGAGCAGTTCTTC.

The DNA of the CDR3 is TGTGCCAGCAGTGGGGCTCGTTGGGAGACCCAGTACTTC. Translated: CASSGARWETQYF. The genes are TRBV2 and TRBJ2-5; D ambiguous. V gave up 4 bases and J gave up 5 bases, with 11 bases separating them. The CDR3 extends over 13 amino acids. Germline CDR1 is SNHLY and CDR2 is FYNNEI.

This sequence joins TRBV2 and TRBJ2-5; TRBD2 is a possible D gene (6 bases). Germline CDR1 is SNHLY and CDR2 is FYNNEI. CDR3 size: 15 residues. The V and J ends lost 2 bases and 1 base respectively, with 11 bases between them. CDR3 in amino acids: CASSEFGGSQETQYF. The CDR3, as DNA: TGTGCCAGCAGTGAATTTGGGGGGTCCCAAGAGACCCAGTACTTC.

V is TRBV5-6 and J is TRBJ2-6, with 7 bases fitting TRBD2. The CDR3 totals 19 residues. The germline V gene encodes CDR1 SGHDT and CDR2 YYEEEE. V dropped 3 bases and J dropped 2; count of bases not matched to a gene: 14. The CDR3 region is CASSSVTPLGGAGANVLTF. Here the CDR3 DNA reads TGTGCCAGCAGCTCCGTAACTCCCTTGGGGGGGGCTGGGGCCAACGTCCTGACTTTC.